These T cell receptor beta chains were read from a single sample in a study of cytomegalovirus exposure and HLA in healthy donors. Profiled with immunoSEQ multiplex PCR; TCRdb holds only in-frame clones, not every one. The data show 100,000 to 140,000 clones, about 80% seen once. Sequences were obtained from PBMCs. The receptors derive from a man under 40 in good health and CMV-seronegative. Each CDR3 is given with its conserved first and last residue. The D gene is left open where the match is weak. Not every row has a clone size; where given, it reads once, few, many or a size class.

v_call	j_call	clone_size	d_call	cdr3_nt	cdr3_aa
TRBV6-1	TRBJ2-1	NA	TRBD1	TGTGCCAGCAGCGGAACAGGGGGCTCCTACAATGAGCAGTTCTTC	CASSGTGGSYNEQFF
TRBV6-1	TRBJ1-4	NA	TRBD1	TGTGCCAGCAGTGAAGCACGGACAGGGACTAATGAAAAACTGTTTTTT	CASSEARTGTNEKLFF
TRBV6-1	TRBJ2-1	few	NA	TGTGCCAGCATGAGGGCTCCTTCCTACAATGAGCAGTTCTTC	CASMRAPSYNEQFF
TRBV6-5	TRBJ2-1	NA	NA	TGTGCCAGCAGTTACAGGAGCAGTGAGCAGTTCTTC	CASSYRSSEQFF
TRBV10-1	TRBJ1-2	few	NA	TGCGCCAGCAGCCCCTGGGGCTGGTCATATGGCTACACCTTC	CASSPWGWSYGYTF
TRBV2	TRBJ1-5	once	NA	TGTGCCAGCAGTGAGGGGCGCAATCAGCCCCAGCATTTT	CASSEGRNQPQHF
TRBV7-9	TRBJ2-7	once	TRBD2	TGTGCCAGCAGCCCACAAGCGGGGATAGCCTACGAGCAGTACTTC	CASSPQAGIAYEQYF
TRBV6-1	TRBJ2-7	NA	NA	TGTGCCAGGCTTAGCGGACCCAGCTCCTACGAGCAGTACTTC	CARLSGPSSYEQYF
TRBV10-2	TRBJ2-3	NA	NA	TGCGCCAGCAGTGGTTCCCAGGGCACAGATACGCAGTATTTT	CASSGSQGTDTQYF
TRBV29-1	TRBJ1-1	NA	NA	TGCGTCTCAACCGGGTTGCGGAACACTGAAGCTTTCTTT	CVSTGLRNTEAFF
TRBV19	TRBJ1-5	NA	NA	TGTGCCAGTAGAAACCGGGACATCAATCAGCCCCAGCATTTT	CASRNRDINQPQHF
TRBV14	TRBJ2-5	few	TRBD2	TGTGCCAGCAGCCCCCTCGGGGGGGGAGAGACCCAGTACTTC	CASSPLGGGETQYF
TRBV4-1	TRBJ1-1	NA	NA	TGCGCCAGCAGCCAAGAAGAACGGGGGAACACTGAAGCTTTCTTT	CASSQEERGNTEAFF
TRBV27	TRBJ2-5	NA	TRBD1	TGTGCCAGCAGTTGGGGACAGTTGGCGGAGACCCAGTACTTC	CASSWGQLAETQYF
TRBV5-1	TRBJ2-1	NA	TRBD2	TGCGCCAGCAGCTTGGCTGCTAGCGGGAGTAAAGAGCAGTTCTTC	CASSLAASGSKEQFF
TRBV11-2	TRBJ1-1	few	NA	TGTGCCAGCAGCTTAGAAACGGTCAGGGCTTTCTTT	CASSLETVRAFF
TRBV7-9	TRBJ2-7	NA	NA	TGTGCCAGCAGTCCAGGGTTTACGCGCGAGCAGTACTTC	CASSPGFTREQYF
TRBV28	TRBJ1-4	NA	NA	TGTGCCAGCAGTTTCTGGTCAGGGGATGCAACTAATGAAAAACTGTTTTTT	CASSFWSGDATNEKLFF
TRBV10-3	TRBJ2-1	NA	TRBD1	TGTGCCACAAACCAGGGGGCCAATGAGCAGTTCTTC	CATNQGANEQFF
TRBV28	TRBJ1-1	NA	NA	TGTGCCAGCAGCCTGAACTGGGAGGGGCCGAGTGAAGCTTTCTTT	CASSLNWEGPSEAFF
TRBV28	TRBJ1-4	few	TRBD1	TGTGCCAGCACCCGACCCCAAGGACAGGGCACTGAAAAACTGTTTTTT	CASTRPQGQGTEKLFF
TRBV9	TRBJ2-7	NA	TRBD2	TGTGCCAGCAGCGTAGACCCCCTTCGAGGGACTAGCGGAACCTACGAGCAGTACTTC	CASSVDPLRGTSGTYEQYF
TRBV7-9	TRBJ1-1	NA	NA	TGTGCCAGCAGCTTAGGACAGGTTATGAACACTGAAGCTTTCTTT	CASSLGQVMNTEAFF
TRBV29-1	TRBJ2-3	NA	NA	TGCAGCGTTCGGACAGCCTCCCGCACAGATACGCAGTATTTT	CSVRTASRTDTQYF
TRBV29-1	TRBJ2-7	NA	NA	TGCAGCGTTGAAGTCAGGGGACCCTACGAGCAGTACTTC	CSVEVRGPYEQYF
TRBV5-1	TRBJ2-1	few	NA	TGCGCCAGCAGCTTGACGTGGCCTAGCTCCTACAATGAGCAGTTCTTC	CASSLTWPSSYNEQFF
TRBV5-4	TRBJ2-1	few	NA	TGTGCCAGCAGCCCCGAGCGAGGGGGGGATGAGCAGTTCTTC	CASSPERGGDEQFF
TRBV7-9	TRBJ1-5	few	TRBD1	TGTGCCAGCAGCTTAACAGGGACAGTCAATCAGCCCCAGCATTTT	CASSLTGTVNQPQHF
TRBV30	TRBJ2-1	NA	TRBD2	TGTGCCTGGAGTGTAGCGGGGCACCACAATGAGCAGTTCTTC	CAWSVAGHHNEQFF